Sequencing of this T cell receptor beta chain was carried out in a study of beta chain features in type 1 diabetes. Findings and limits, study-wide: Cells that show high TCR expression could be over-represented by cDNA sequencing. Individuals with type 1 diabetes displayed fewer insertions and more deletions at VDJ junctions.

Reverse transcription of all isolated RNA meant that expressed TCRB transcripts were sequenced. Clones were read by immunoSEQ multiplex PCR, and TCRdb kept only the in-frame ones, dropping some. The data show about 240,000 clones, 25% to 35% seen once. Germline CDR1 reads SGHVS; CDR2 reads FNYEAQ. V shed 5 bases, J shed 2 bases, and the junction held 9 bases outside the gene matches. The CDR3 has 17 amino acids. Concerning this clone: Antigen: not known.

The sequence derives from a man aged 25 to 45 in good health. The chain has TRBV7-6 and TRBJ2-7; 13 bases are shared with TRBD2. The sample comprised central memory CD4+ T cells from blood. The DNA of the CDR3 is TGTGCCAGCAGCGTTCGGACTAGCGGGGGCGACACCTACGAGCAGTACTTC. Translating it yields CASSVRTSGGDTYEQYF. Together with reference TRBV7-6 and TRBJ2-7, the CDR3 gives the full variable domain: GAGVSQSPRYKVTKRGQDVALRCDPISGHVSLYWYRQALGQGPEFLTYFNYEAQQDKSGLPNDRFSAERPEGSISTLTIQRTEQRDSAMYRCASSVRTSGGDTYEQYFGPGTRLTVT.